A selection of T cell receptor beta chains follows, all from one sample in a study of cytomegalovirus exposure and HLA in healthy donors. Profiling relied on immunoSEQ multiplex PCR, and the TCRdb table lists in-frame clones only, not all of them. The data hold 150,000 to 200,000 clones, with around 80% observed a single time. The specimen was PBMCs. The receptors were gathered from a male donor in good health and CMV-seropositive. Both conserved end residues are part of each CDR3. The order of the fields is clone size, V gene, J gene, D gene, CDR3 DNA, CDR3 protein. D genes are given only for firm matches. Where a row states a size, it is once, few, many or the class of an expanded clone; other rows omit it.

>NA|TRBV28|TRBJ2-3|NA
TGTGCCAGCAGTTTCTCCTCGAGCGGATACACAGATACGCAGTATTTT
CASSFSSSGYTDTQYF
>NA|TRBV5-1|TRBJ2-7|NA
TGCGCCAGCAGCTTGGCCATAGGGACAATCTACGAGCAGTACTTC
CASSLAIGTIYEQYF
>NA|TRBV7-9|TRBJ2-5|TRBD2
TGTGCCAGCAGCCGGGGGGTGGAGACCCAGTACTTC
CASSRGVETQYF
>NA|TRBV7-2|TRBJ2-7|TRBD2
TGTGCCAGCAGCCCTGGACTAGCGGGAGGGCCTTATGGCGAGCAGTACTTC
CASSPGLAGGPYGEQYF
>NA|TRBV7-9|TRBJ2-3|NA
TGTGCCAGCAGCTATGGGGGCGCAGATACGCAGTATTTT
CASSYGGADTQYF
>NA|TRBV7-2|TRBJ1-1|NA
TGTGCCAGCAGCTTCGGCAGGATGAACACTGAAGCTTTCTTT
CASSFGRMNTEAFF
>NA|TRBV11-2|TRBJ1-5|NA
TGTGCCAGCAGCCCCGGGGGGAATAGCAATCAGCCCCAGCATTTT
CASSPGGNSNQPQHF
>NA|TRBV18|TRBJ1-5|NA
TGTGCCAGCTCACCACCCGGGAATAGCAATCAGCCCCAGCATTTT
CASSPPGNSNQPQHF
>NA|TRBV6-6|TRBJ1-3|NA
TGTGCCAGCACCTCTAACGCCTTAGGAAACACCATATATTTT
CASTSNALGNTIYF
>NA|TRBV6-1|TRBJ2-3|NA
TGTGCCAGCAGTGAAGTTGGAGGGTTCACAGATACGCAGTATTTT
CASSEVGGFTDTQYF
>NA|TRBV5-1|TRBJ2-7|TRBD1
TGCGCCAGCGGACTAGGGACAGGGGCGGACGAGCAGTACTTC
CASGLGTGADEQYF
>NA|TRBV5-4|TRBJ1-1|NA
TGTGCCAGCAGCTTGTGGGGGGGCTCAATGAACACTGAAGCTTTCTTT
CASSLWGGSMNTEAFF
>few|TRBV7-3|TRBJ2-1|TRBD1
TGTGCCAGCAGCTTGAACGGGACAGCGGTTTCCTACAATGAGCAGTTCTTC
CASSLNGTAVSYNEQFF
>NA|TRBV7-9|TRBJ2-3|NA
TGTGCCAGCAGCTTAGTTCTGCGGGGCACAGATACGCAGTATTTT
CASSLVLRGTDTQYF
>NA|TRBV2|TRBJ1-5|NA
TGTGCCAGCGGGCAGAGTAATAATCAGCCCCAGCATTTT
CASGQSNNQPQHF
>NA|TRBV11-3|TRBJ2-7|NA
TGTGCCAGCAGCTTGGCTCGGATGCAGAATAGCGGATACGAGCAGTACTTC
CASSLARMQNSGYEQYF
>NA|TRBV7-6|TRBJ2-1|TRBD2
TGTGCCAGCAGCCACGGACTAGCGGGAGTCCATGAGCAGTTCTTC
CASSHGLAGVHEQFF
>NA|TRBV6-5|TRBJ2-1|NA
TGTGCCAGCAGTTTCGGGGATAGCTCCTACAATGAGCAGTTCTTC
CASSFGDSSYNEQFF
>NA|TRBV28|TRBJ1-4|NA
TGTGCCAGTGTCTCGGGGTCAACTAATGAAAAACTGTTTTTT
CASVSGSTNEKLFF
>NA|TRBV6-5|TRBJ2-2|TRBD2
TGTGCCAGCAGTCTTAGACTAGCGGGGGAGCTGTTTTTT
CASSLRLAGELFF
>NA|TRBV6-1|TRBJ1-1|NA
TGTGCCAGCAGAACAACAGGGAACACTGAAGCTTTCTTT
CASRTTGNTEAFF
>NA|TRBV4-1|TRBJ1-5|NA
TGCGCCAGCAGCCAAGTGGAGGTCAAGGCCGGGGAGCCCCAGCATTTT
CASSQVEVKAGEPQHF
>NA|TRBV11-1|TRBJ2-1|TRBD2
TGTGCCAGCAGCTTACTGGCTAGCGGGAACTCCTACAATGAGCAGTTCTTC
CASSLLASGNSYNEQFF
>NA|TRBV7-9|TRBJ1-2|NA
TGTGCCAGCTTCGGGGGGCGAAGTAACTATGGCTACACCTTC
CASFGGRSNYGYTF
>once|TRBV10-3|TRBJ1-1|TRBD1
TGTGCCGTCTGCGGGGACAGTGCAATGAACACTGAAGCTTTCTTT
CAVCGDSAMNTEAFF
>NA|TRBV27|TRBJ1-1|NA
TGTGCCAGCCCGAATAAAGAGGGTCGGGGAGGAGCTTTCTTT
CASPNKEGRGGAFF
>NA|TRBV27|TRBJ1-3|NA
TGTGCCAGCAGTCCTAAGAACTCTGGAAACACCATATATTTT
CASSPKNSGNTIYF
>few|TRBV5-1|TRBJ2-1|TRBD1
TGCGCCAGCAGCTTCCCCGCCGGGACAGGCCGACCGGCCGGCGACAATGAGCAGTTCTTC
CASSFPAGTGRPAGDNEQFF
>NA|TRBV28|TRBJ1-6|NA
TGTGCCAGCGGGGAGGGCGGCTATAATTCACCCCTCCACTTT
CASGEGGYNSPLHF
>few|TRBV19|TRBJ1-4|NA
TGTGCCAGTAGTATTATCAGGGAAACGAATGAAAAACTGTTTTTT
CASSIIRETNEKLFF
>NA|TRBV7-2|TRBJ1-1|NA
TGTGCCAGCTACCCGGTTTTGGGGTCGGACTATGAAGCTTTCTTT
CASYPVLGSDYEAFF
>NA|TRBV7-9|TRBJ2-4|NA
TGTTCCAGCAGCTTAGCGGCCGGACTAGCCAAAAACATTCAGTACTTC
CSSSLAAGLAKNIQYF
>few|TRBV10-1|TRBJ2-3|NA
TGCGCCAGCAGTGAGACGGAGGTGAGGCTTGGAGATACGCAGTATTTT
CASSETEVRLGDTQYF
>NA|TRBV27|TRBJ2-7|NA
TGTGCCAGCAGTTTAAGGGAGTCCTACGAGCAGTACTTC
CASSLRESYEQYF
>few|TRBV27|TRBJ2-5|TRBD2
TGTGCCAGCAGCGGACTAGCGGGAGGAGAGACCCAGTACTTC
CASSGLAGGETQYF
>NA|TRBV5-1|TRBJ2-5|NA
TGCGCCAGCAGCCTACAAGAGGCCCAGTACTTC
CASSLQEAQYF
>NA|TRBV4-2|TRBJ1-2|NA
TGTGCCAGCAGCCAAGACCGGGGGGAATATGGCTACACCTTC
CASSQDRGEYGYTF
>NA|TRBV7-9|TRBJ1-6|NA
TGTTCCAGCAGCTTAGCCCGGGACAAGGGTTCACCCCTCCACTTT
CSSSLARDKGSPLHF
>NA|TRBV28|TRBJ1-6|NA
TGTGCCAGCAGTTGGGGGGAATCACCCCTCCACTTT
CASSWGESPLHF
>NA|TRBV6-5|TRBJ1-1|TRBD1
TGTGCCAGCAGTTTCTCGACAGGGAGGTCGACTGAAGCTTTCTTT
CASSFSTGRSTEAFF
>few|TRBV29-1|TRBJ1-3|NA
TGCAGCGCCAAGTGGAGTAACTCTGGAAACACCATATATTTT
CSAKWSNSGNTIYF
>NA|TRBV6-5|TRBJ2-7|NA
TGTGCCAGCATCGAACAGGCGGGGAGCTCCTACGAGCAGTACTTC
CASIEQAGSSYEQYF
>NA|TRBV30|TRBJ1-4|TRBD1
TGTGCCTGGAGTGTCCTACAGGGGTTTAATGAAAAACTGTTTTTT
CAWSVLQGFNEKLFF
>NA|TRBV6-1|TRBJ2-3|TRBD1
TGTGCCAGCAGTGAAGGATGGACAGGGTTGTATACGCAGTATTTT
CASSEGWTGLYTQYF
>NA|TRBV19|TRBJ2-2|TRBD1
TGTGCCAGTAGTAGACCCCCCGGGACAGGGGGCCTTTCGAACACCGGGGAGCTGTTTTTT
CASSRPPGTGGLSNTGELFF
>few|TRBV19|TRBJ2-7|NA
TGTGCCAGTAGTGGGTCCGTCCGAGGGTGGGACGAGCAGTACTTC
CASSGSVRGWDEQYF
>NA|TRBV21-1|TRBJ2-5|NA
TGTGCCAGCAGCAAAGAGAAGAGAGGCCAAGAGACCCAGTACTTC
CASSKEKRGQETQYF
>NA|TRBV7-8|TRBJ2-5|NA
TGTGCCAGCAAAGGTGTAGGGATCAAGGGGCTGCAGTGGGAGACCCAGTACTTC
CASKGVGIKGLQWETQYF
>NA|TRBV28|TRBJ1-1|NA
TGTGCCAGCAGTTTCCGGGGGGCTGGCACTGAAGCTTTCTTT
CASSFRGAGTEAFF
>NA|TRBV5-1|TRBJ2-5|NA
TGCGCCAGCAGCTTGGGACTAGGGGAAGAGACCCAGTACTTC
CASSLGLGEETQYF
>NA|TRBV7-2|TRBJ2-2|TRBD2
TGTGCCAGCAGCTTTGTGGGGACGGGAGGGCACCGGGGAGCTGTTTTT
CASSFVGTGGHRGAVF
>few|TRBV2|TRBJ1-5|NA
TGTGCCAGCAGTGAAGCGGGGAGAGCCAGCAATCAGCCCCAGCATTTT
CASSEAGRASNQPQHF
>NA|TRBV5-1|TRBJ2-2|TRBD2
TGCGCCAGCAGCCCGGTCGGGGGACTAGATAGTGCCGGGGAGCTGTTTTTT
CASSPVGGLDSAGELFF
>NA|TRBV6-1|TRBJ1-1|NA
TGTGCCAGCAGCGCCGTCAGGGTGGGTGAAGCTTTCTTT
CASSAVRVGEAFF
>NA|TRBV7-3|TRBJ2-6|NA
TGTGCCAGCAGGCGCGCTGGGGCCAACGTCCTGACTTTC
CASRRAGANVLTF
>NA|TRBV7-9|TRBJ1-3|NA
TGTGCCAGCAGCCCCCAAGGGGCGACTGGAAACACCATATATTTT
CASSPQGATGNTIYF
>NA|TRBV5-6|TRBJ2-7|TRBD2
TGTGCCAGCAGCTTCGGGACTAGTCGTTACGAGCAGTACTTC
CASSFGTSRYEQYF
>NA|TRBV9|TRBJ1-6|NA
TGTGCCAGCAGCGTGGGTGGGAGTAATTCACCCCTCCACTTT
CASSVGGSNSPLHF
>NA|TRBV7-3|TRBJ1-6|NA
TGTGCCAGCAGCTCTGACAGGTTGGAGTCCCTCCACTTT
CASSSDRLESLHF
>NA|TRBV7-8|TRBJ2-2|TRBD2
TGTGCCAGCAGCTTAGCGCGGGCTAGCGGGACAAAAAAGCACACCGGGGAGCTGTTTTTT
CASSLARASGTKKHTGELFF